The 24 T cell receptor beta chains below were found in one sample sequenced in a study of cytomegalovirus exposure and HLA in healthy donors. Primers: 60 Vbeta forward and 13 Jbeta reverse. Produced via immunoSEQ multiplex PCR; TCRdb's table is partial and in-frame only. Of approximately 160,000 clones listed, about 81% are singletons. Source material: PBMCs. Every receptor here comes from a woman younger than 30 in good health and CMV-seronegative.

The genes are TRBV7-8 and TRBJ2-5; 7 bases agree with TRBD1. Germline V gene lookup returns CDR1 SGHVS and CDR2 FQNEAQ. Trimming at V came to 1 base and at J to 0 bases, leaving 8 bases not matched to a gene. The CDR3 is made up of 17 amino acids. CDR3 sequence reads: CASSLGALTGNQETQYF. The CDR3 DNA reads as TGTGCCAGCAGCTTAGGGGCCCTGACAGGGAACCAAGAGACCCAGTACTTC. Filled out from reference TRBV7-8 and TRBJ2-5, the complete variable domain reads GAGVSQSPRYKVAKRGQDVALRCDPISGHVSLFWYQQALGQGPEFLTYFQNEAQLDKSGLPSDRFFAERPEGSVSTLKIQRTQQEDSAVYLCASSLGALTGNQETQYFGPGTRLLVL.

The chain combines TRBV4-1 with TRBJ2-1; 8 bases are a match to TRBD2. The V gene end was trimmed by 7 bases and the J gene end by 8 bases; junction bases not matched to a gene: 7. The CDR3 spans 13 residues. Germline V gene data show CDR1 as MGHRA and CDR2 as YSYEKL. For the CDR3, the DNA is TGCGCCAGCAAGCGGGAGAGTAACCATGAGCAGTTCTTC. Protein product: CASKRESNHEQFF.

The rearrangement uses TRBV5-8 and TRBJ2-5, with D perhaps TRBD1 (7 bases). The tail of the sequence fits TRBJ2-7 better, so the J call may be wrong. The CDR3 contains 16 residues. Germline assignment: CDR1 SGHTS and CDR2 YDEGEE. CDR3 nucleotide sequence: TGTGCCAGCAGCTTGGAACGGGGGACAGTCTCCTACGAGCAGTACTTC. Translating gives CASSLERGTVSYEQYF.

The J gene is TRBJ2-1, the V gene TRBV15; 12 bases map to TRBD2. The junction had 11 bases not matched to a gene; V was cut back by 3 bases and J by 8 bases. CDR1 LNHNV and CDR2 YYDKDF come from the germline V gene (reference sequence). The CDR3 has 17 amino acids. The CDR3 reads CATSRGLTSGSTDEQFF. The CDR3 DNA follows: TGTGCCACCAGCAGGGGCCTGACTAGCGGGAGTACGGATGAGCAGTTCTTC.

The chain combines TRBV5-1 with TRBJ2-3, with TRBD2 matching 13 bases. The trim removed 4 bases at V and 5 bases at J, leaving 10 bases unmatched. The CDR3 consists of 17 residues. CDR1 is SGHRS, CDR2 YFSETQ, per germline. The chain's CDR3 is CASSAGTSGGALDTQYF. The CDR3 nucleotides read TGCGCCAGCAGCGCGGGAACTAGCGGGGGGGCCCTAGATACGCAGTATTTT.

V and J are TRBV7-9 and TRBJ1-2, with D maybe TRBD1 (6 bases). There are 13 residues in the CDR3. The V end was cut by 1 base, the J end by 9 bases, with 12 bases between. Germline CDR1 reads SEHNR; CDR2 reads FQNEAQ (reference sequence). The CDR3 coding sequence is TGTGCCAGCAGCTTAGAACAGGGCGAGAGCTACACCTTC. Translating it yields CASSLEQGESYTF.

The chain's CDR3 is CASSFRTGALSNQPQHF. CDR3 in DNA: TGTGCCAGCAGTTTCCGGACAGGGGCCTTAAGCAATCAGCCCCAGCATTTT. This chain connects TRBV28 to TRBJ1-5; 9 nucleotides match TRBD1. The germline CDR1 and CDR2 sequences are MDHEN and SYDVKM. This CDR3 has 17 amino acids. After removal of 3 bases from V and 1 base from J, the junction contained 7 bases not matched to a gene. Complete variable domain (other parts from reference TRBV28 and TRBJ1-5): DVKVTQSSRYLVKRTGEKVFLECVQDMDHENMFWYRQDPGLGLRLIYFSYDVKMKEKGDIPEGYSVSREKKERFSLILESASTNQTSMYLCASSFRTGALSNQPQHFGDGTRLSIL.

The chain has TRBV5-1 and TRBJ1-1, with a weak D call TRBD1 (6 bases). The CDR3 loop spans 15 amino acids. Deletions cut 2 bases from V and 1 base from J, with 12 bases between. Germline CDR1 SGHRS, CDR2 YFSETQ. Here the CDR3 reads CASSFTGKWNTEAFF. CDR3 DNA sequence: TGCGCCAGCAGCTTTACAGGGAAGTGGAACACTGAAGCTTTCTTT.

This chain joins TRBV7-9 and TRBJ1-1; 9 bases map to TRBD1. With V trimmed by 2 bases and J by 2 bases, 6 bases remained unmatched. CDR3 length: 16 amino acids. Germline loops: CDR1 SEHNR, CDR2 FQNEAQ (reference sequence). CDR3 protein: CASSLLGQGPNTEAFF. The DNA for the CDR3 is TGTGCCAGCAGCTTACTGGGACAGGGTCCTAACACTGAAGCTTTCTTT.

The chain uses TRBV6-1 and TRBJ2-4; no clear D gene. V gave up 8 bases and J gave up 5 bases, with 7 bases separating them. The CDR3 length is 11 residues. Germline-derived CDR1 and CDR2 are MNHNS and SASEGT. CDR3 DNA sequence: TGTGCCAGCTCCTACCAAAACATTCAGTACTTC. As protein: CASSYQNIQYF.

This chain links TRBV6-1 with TRBJ2-1; D is possibly TRBD2 (6 bases). The germline gives CDR1 MNHNS, CDR2 SASEGT. The V end lost 0 bases, the J end lost 0 bases, and 12 bases lay between the germline ends. This CDR3 is 17 amino acids long. Here the CDR3 reads CASSEALGTLSYNEQFF. DNA for the CDR3: TGTGCCAGCAGTGAAGCACTAGGGACTCTCTCCTACAATGAGCAGTTCTTC.

V usage is TRBV19 and J usage is TRBJ2-3; the D is unclear. The CDR3 contains 13 residues. CDR1 and CDR2 (germline): LNHDA, SQIVND (reference sequence). Trimming pared 6 bases from V and 4 bases from J, leaving 11 bases between. In DNA, the CDR3 is TGTGCCAGTAGCCAACTCTCTTCAGATACGCAGTATTTT. Protein sequence: CASSQLSSDTQYF.

This clone has just a few counts. This sequence joins TRBV6-1 and TRBJ1-4, with 10 bases lining up with TRBD1. The CDR3 loop spans 13 amino acids. CDR1 and CDR2 from the germline V gene are MNHNS and SASEGT. J lost 8 bases, V lost 6 bases, and 3 bases had no gene match. The CDR3 coding sequence is TGTGCCAGCAGGGGGACAGGGGAGGAAAAACTGTTTTTT. This encodes CASRGTGEEKLFF.

The chain joins TRBV7-9 to TRBJ1-2, with D possibly TRBD1 on 6 matching bases. Between the trimmed V and J ends, which lost 3 bases and 2 bases, there was a span of 7 bases. The CDR3 runs to 13 residues. Germline loops: CDR1 SEHNR, CDR2 FQNEAQ (reference sequence). CDR3 amino acids: CASSFTGNYGYTF. The CDR3 coding sequence is TGTGCCAGCAGCTTTACAGGGAACTATGGCTACACCTTC.

The chain joins TRBV5-1 to TRBJ2-1; 11 positions agree with TRBD2. CDR3 length: 17 residues. CDR1 SGHRS and CDR2 YFSETQ come from the germline V gene. Trimming at V came to 4 bases and at J to 4 bases, leaving 10 bases not matched to a gene. The CDR3 spells CASSKQTGTSGYNEQFF. CDR3 DNA: TGCGCCAGCAGCAAACAAACCGGGACTAGCGGATACAATGAGCAGTTCTTC.

This chain links TRBV5-1 with TRBJ2-1, with 13 bases lining up with TRBD2. The V segment lost 4 bases and the J segment 7 bases; nucleotides outside the gene matches: 5. The CDR3 extends over 15 amino acids. Germline CDR1 reads SGHRS; CDR2 reads YFSETQ. The CDR3 DNA follows: TGCGCCAGCAGCCCACTAGCGGGGGGGCGAAATGAGCAGTTCTTC. This codes for CASSPLAGGRNEQFF.

The rearrangement joins TRBV28 to TRBJ2-1; D remains ambiguous. Looked up from germline, CDR1 is MDHEN and CDR2 is SYDVKM. The CDR3 loop spans 13 amino acids. The ends were cut back, 3 bases at V and 9 bases at J, with 12 bases in the middle. This chain's CDR3 is CASSFPGSIEQFF. In DNA, the CDR3 is TGTGCCAGCAGTTTCCCCGGGTCCATTGAGCAGTTCTTC.

The chain has TRBV28 and TRBJ1-2; 7 bases map to TRBD1. The junction had 10 bases not matched to a gene; V was cut back by 9 bases and J by 3 bases. The CDR3 spans 14 residues. The germline V gene has CDR1 MDHEN and CDR2 SYDVKM. The DNA of the CDR3 is TGTGCCAGTGCCACGGGACAGCTTTACTATGGCTACACCTTC. It is translated as CASATGQLYYGYTF.

The V call is TRBV19, the J call TRBJ1-2, with a tentative D call TRBD1 (5 bases). CDR1 LNHDA and CDR2 SQIVND come from the germline V gene (reference sequence). Between the trimmed V and J ends, which lost 3 bases and 3 bases, there was a span of 20 bases. The CDR3 is 17 amino acids. CDR3 protein: CASSIPFGQGGDYGYTF. CDR3 coding DNA: TGTGCCAGTAGTATCCCATTTGGGCAGGGAGGCGACTATGGCTACACCTTC.

This clone was observed a handful of times. This chain joins TRBV4-1 and TRBJ1-1; D is possibly TRBD1 (6 bases). The CDR3 spans 17 residues. Trimming took off 1 base at V and 2 bases at J, with 17 bases between the two ends. Looked up from germline, CDR1 is MGHRA and CDR2 is YSYEKL. CDR3 in amino acids: CASSQVWDTRRNTEAFF. The CDR3 coding sequence is TGCGCCAGCAGCCAAGTATGGGACACCCGACGAAACACTGAAGCTTTCTTT.

Comment on this clone: No DNA is shown, since the ends of the CDR3 on it are uncertain; the CDR3 is the one TCRdb lists. The chain has TRBV19 and TRBJ1-4; the table's D call, TRBD1, was not checked against the DNA. From germline, CDR1 is LNHDA and CDR2 SQIVND (reference sequence). The CDR3 has 14 residues if both end residues are counted. The CDR3 protein is CASTSGDRVEKLFF.

The chain combines TRBV7-9 with TRBJ2-2; D might be TRBD1 (6 bases). V lost 7 bases and J lost 5, with 14 bases in between. The germline V gene encodes CDR1 SEHNR and CDR2 FQNEAQ (reference sequence). This CDR3 has 14 residues. CDR3 sequence reads: CASTPGTPTGELFF. CDR3 bases: TGTGCCAGCACCCCGGGGACACCGACCGGGGAGCTGTTTTTT.

The chain has TRBV6-5 and TRBJ2-1, with 13 bases matching TRBD2. The length of the CDR3 is 15 residues. V dropped 5 bases and J dropped 3; count of bases not matched to a gene: 1. Germline V lookup: CDR1 MNHEY, CDR2 SVGAGI. This chain's CDR3 is CASSRTSGSYNEQFF. CDR3 sequence (DNA): TGTGCCAGCAGTCGGACTAGCGGGAGCTACAATGAGCAGTTCTTC.

The CDR3 protein is CASSLAPGAGELFF. As DNA, the CDR3 is TGTGCCAGCAGCTTGGCGCCAGGGGCCGGGGAGCTGTTTTTT. This chain uses TRBV5-4 with TRBJ2-2; tentatively, D is TRBD1 (6 bases). From germline, CDR1 is SGHNT and CDR2 YYREEE (reference sequence). The CDR3 consists of 14 residues. V was cut by 0 bases and J by 6 bases, with 9 bases left in between. The full variable domain, in which reference TRBV5-4 and TRBJ2-2 provide the parts outside the CDR3, is ETGVTQSPTHLIKTRGQQVTLRCSSQSGHNTVSWYQQALGQGPQFIFQYYREEENGRGNFPPRFSGLQFPNYSSELNVNALELDDSALYLCASSLAPGAGELFFGEGSRLTVL.